Sequencing of this TCR beta chain was carried out in a study of blood T cell repertoires in COVID-19. The table came from immunoSEQ multiplex PCR; TCRdb's copy has only in-frame clones and leaves some out. The table shows about 170,000 clones, with approximately 84% occurring only once. The sequence derives from a woman between 50 and 59 years old who had recovered from COVID-19. Sequenced: PBMCs or T cells enriched from blood (not recorded which).

CDR3 protein: CASNLPGAGTGELFF. The CDR3 DNA reads as TGTGCCAGCAATCTCCCTGGAGCTGGGACCGGGGAGCTGTTTTTT. The chain uses TRBV28 and TRBJ2-2; D unresolved. The V end lost 7 bases, the J end lost 5 bases, and 17 bases lay between the germline ends. This CDR3 is 15 amino acids long. The germline V gene has CDR1 MDHEN and CDR2 SYDVKM.